Listed below are T cell receptor beta chains from one sample, sequenced in a study of cytomegalovirus exposure and HLA in healthy donors. Produced via immunoSEQ multiplex PCR; TCRdb's table is partial and in-frame only. Its table records 40,000 to 60,000 clones. The sequenced sample consisted of PBMCs. These TCRs come from a male donor in good health and CMV-seropositive. Both conserved end residues are part of each CDR3. D genes are given only for firm matches.

cdr3_nt	cdr3_aa	v_call	j_call	d_call
TGTGCCAGCAGCCCCCCCAGCGCAGAGACCCAGTACTTC	CASSPPSAETQYF	TRBV7-9	TRBJ2-5	.
TGTGCCAGCAACCAGCAGGGAGGCTATGGCTACACCTTC	CASNQQGGYGYTF	TRBV5-6	TRBJ1-2	.
TGTGCCAGCAGTTTAGCAGGGCAGGGGGATACGCAGTATTTT	CASSLAGQGDTQYF	TRBV28	TRBJ2-3	.
TGTGCCAGCAGCCGCGGGAGGGCCGTGGATACGCAGTATTTT	CASSRGRAVDTQYF	TRBV7-8	TRBJ2-3	TRBD2
TGTGCCAGCAGCCCGAGGACAGGCGTCGATGGCTACACCTTC	CASSPRTGVDGYTF	TRBV7-8	TRBJ1-2	TRBD1
TGTGCCATACCTACTGGGGCCTTGTACAATGAGCAGTTCTTC	CAIPTGALYNEQFF	TRBV11-2	TRBJ2-1	.
TGTGCCAGCAGGAAACAGGAGTTATTCTACGACGAGCAGTACTTC	CASRKQELFYDEQYF	TRBV6-5	TRBJ2-7	.
TGTGCCAGCAGCTTACTAGGACTAGCGGCGGCGACCCAGTACTTC	CASSLLGLAAATQYF	TRBV7-3	TRBJ2-5	TRBD2
TGTGCCAGCAGCGTAGGGGGCCAGTACAATCAGCCCCAGCATTTT	CASSVGGQYNQPQHF	TRBV9	TRBJ1-5	.
TGTGCCAGCAGTGCCCAGGGGGGAAATAATTCACCCCTCCACTTT	CASSAQGGNNSPLHF	TRBV6-1	TRBJ1-6	TRBD1
TGTGCCAGCAGCCAGTCCCGCGGATTTGCAAAACTGTTTTTT	CASSQSRGFAKLFF	TRBV28	TRBJ1-4	.
TGTGCCAGCAGTATTGACAGGGACAGGGAGACCCAGTACTTC	CASSIDRDRETQYF	TRBV5-5	TRBJ2-5	TRBD1
TGCGCCAGCAGCCAACTACCCGGGGGGGCCCACGAGCAGTACTTC	CASSQLPGGAHEQYF	TRBV4-1	TRBJ2-7	TRBD2
TGTGCCAGCACCCCATCCGGGGGGGGATTCTACGAGCAGTACTTC	CASTPSGGGFYEQYF	TRBV7-9	TRBJ2-7	TRBD2
TGTGCCAGCAGCTTACAGCGGGGGGGAAATGAGCAGTTCTTC	CASSLQRGGNEQFF	TRBV7-3	TRBJ2-1	TRBD2
TGTGCCAGCAGTTCAAACAGGGGCCCTGAAGAAGCTTTCTTT	CASSSNRGPEEAFF	TRBV6-5	TRBJ1-1	TRBD1
TGCGCCAGCAGCCCTTGGGACAAATACTATGGCTACACCTTC	CASSPWDKYYGYTF	TRBV4-1	TRBJ1-2	.
TGTGCCAGCAAAAAAGCGGTGGGTTACAATGAGCAGTTCTTC	CASKKAVGYNEQFF	TRBV7-3	TRBJ2-1	.
TGTGCCAGCAGAGTTGGACAGGAAAGCTCCTACGAGCAGTACTTC	CASRVGQESSYEQYF	TRBV6-1	TRBJ2-7	TRBD1
TGTGCCAGCACCCCTCAGGGGGGAAACACCATATATTTT	CASTPQGGNTIYF	TRBV6-6	TRBJ1-3	.
TGTGCCAGCAGTTATGCCCAGGGCAGTGGGCTATATGGCTACACCTTC	CASSYAQGSGLYGYTF	TRBV27	TRBJ1-2	.
TGTGCCAGCAGCTTAGCCGGACAGCAAGAGACCCAGTACTTC	CASSLAGQQETQYF	TRBV11-1	TRBJ2-5	.
TGTGCCAGCTCACCACCGATCGGTGAGCCCTACGAGCAGTACTTC	CASSPPIGEPYEQYF	TRBV18	TRBJ2-7	.
TGTGCCAGCAGCCGAAGGGACAGGGGTCTGCACACTGAAGCTTTCTTT	CASSRRDRGLHTEAFF	TRBV27	TRBJ1-1	TRBD1
TGTGCCAGCAGCCTGGAGGGATATAGCAATCAGCCCCAGCATTTT	CASSLEGYSNQPQHF	TRBV27	TRBJ1-5	.
TGTGCCAGCAGCTTATTACAGGGTGGTGGCTACACCTTC	CASSLLQGGGYTF	TRBV13	TRBJ1-2	.
TGCGCCAGCAGCTCACCGGGGTTACGCTACACCTTC	CASSSPGLRYTF	TRBV5-1	TRBJ1-2	.
TGTGCCAGTGAACAGGGACTGAACACTGAAGCTTTCTTT	CASEQGLNTEAFF	TRBV7-9	TRBJ1-1	.
TGTGCCAGCAGCCAACAGGTCTCCTACGAGCAGTACTTC	CASSQQVSYEQYF	TRBV4-2	TRBJ2-7	.
TGTGCCTCACAACCCCCACTGCTTGGGAGGTACTCTGGAAACACCATATATTTT	CASQPPLLGRYSGNTIYF	TRBV30	TRBJ1-3	.
TGTGCCAGCATTCCTAATCTGGGACAGGGCGTTGGAGCTAACTATGGCTACACCTTC	CASIPNLGQGVGANYGYTF	TRBV28	TRBJ1-2	TRBD1
TGTGCCAGTAGTATGTTAGCGGGGGGGCTTAGCACAGATACGCAGTATTTT	CASSMLAGGLSTDTQYF	TRBV19	TRBJ2-3	TRBD2
TGTGCCAGCAGCTTCAGTCCGACAGGGGGTTATGGCTACACCTTC	CASSFSPTGGYGYTF	TRBV5-8	TRBJ1-2	TRBD1
TGTGCCAGTAGTATTTACTCCGGTGGCTACGAGCAGTACTTC	CASSIYSGGYEQYF	TRBV19	TRBJ2-7	.
TGTGCCAGCAGCTTATTAGGGGGCGCGTCCCTCGGCTACACCTTC	CASSLLGGASLGYTF	TRBV7-6	TRBJ1-2	TRBD1
TGTGCCAGCAGCGTGGGACAGAATAAGAACTATGGCTACACCTTC	CASSVGQNKNYGYTF	TRBV5-6	TRBJ1-2	TRBD1
TGTGCCAGCAGCTCCTCTGGGAGCGGGGGCCGGCAAGAGACCCAGTACTTC	CASSSSGSGGRQETQYF	TRBV7-9	TRBJ2-5	TRBD2